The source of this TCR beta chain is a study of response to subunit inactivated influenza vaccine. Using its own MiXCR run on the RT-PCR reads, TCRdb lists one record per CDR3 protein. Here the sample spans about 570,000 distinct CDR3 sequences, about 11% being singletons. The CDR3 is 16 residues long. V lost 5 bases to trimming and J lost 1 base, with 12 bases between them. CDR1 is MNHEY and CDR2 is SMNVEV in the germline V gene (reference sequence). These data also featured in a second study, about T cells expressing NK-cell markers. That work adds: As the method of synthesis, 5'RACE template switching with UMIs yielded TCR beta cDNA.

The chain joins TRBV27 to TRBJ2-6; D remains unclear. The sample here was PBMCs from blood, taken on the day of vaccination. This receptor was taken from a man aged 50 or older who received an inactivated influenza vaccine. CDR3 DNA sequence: TGTGCCAGCAGTCCGCTGGACGGATCTGGGGCCAACGTCCTGACTTTC. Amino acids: CASSPLDGSGANVLTF.